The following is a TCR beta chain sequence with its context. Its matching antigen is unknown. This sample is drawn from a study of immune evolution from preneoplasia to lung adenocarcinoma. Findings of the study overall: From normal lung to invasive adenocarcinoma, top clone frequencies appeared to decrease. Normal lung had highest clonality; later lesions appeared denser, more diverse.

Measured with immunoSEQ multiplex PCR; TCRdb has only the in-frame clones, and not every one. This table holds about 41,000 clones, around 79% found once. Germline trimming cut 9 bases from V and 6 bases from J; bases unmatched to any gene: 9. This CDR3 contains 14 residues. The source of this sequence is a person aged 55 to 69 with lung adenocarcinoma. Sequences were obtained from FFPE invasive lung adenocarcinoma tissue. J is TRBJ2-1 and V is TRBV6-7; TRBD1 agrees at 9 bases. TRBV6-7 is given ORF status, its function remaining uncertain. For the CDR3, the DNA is TGTGCCAGTGGGGGACAGGGTTGGTTCAATGAGCAGTTCTTC. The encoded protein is CASGGQGWFNEQFF.